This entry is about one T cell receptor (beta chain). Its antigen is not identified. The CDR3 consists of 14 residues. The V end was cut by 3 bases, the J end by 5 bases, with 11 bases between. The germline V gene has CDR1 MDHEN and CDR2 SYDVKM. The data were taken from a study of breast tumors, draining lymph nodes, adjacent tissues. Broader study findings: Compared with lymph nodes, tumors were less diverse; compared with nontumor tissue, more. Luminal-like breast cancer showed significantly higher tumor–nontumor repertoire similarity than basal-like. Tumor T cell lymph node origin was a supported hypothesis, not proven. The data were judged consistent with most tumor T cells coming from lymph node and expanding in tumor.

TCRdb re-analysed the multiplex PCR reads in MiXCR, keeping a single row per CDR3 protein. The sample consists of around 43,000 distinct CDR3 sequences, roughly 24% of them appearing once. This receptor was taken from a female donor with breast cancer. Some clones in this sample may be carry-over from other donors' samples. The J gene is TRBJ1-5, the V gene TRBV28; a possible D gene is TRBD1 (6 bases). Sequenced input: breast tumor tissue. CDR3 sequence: CASSFGRGYQPQHF. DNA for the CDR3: TGTGCCAGCAGTTTCGGCAGGGGCTATCAGCCCCAGCATTTT.